These 3 T cell receptor beta chains share one sample of origin, sequenced in a study of blood T cell repertoires in COVID-19. Data came from immunoSEQ multiplex PCR; TCRdb stores just in-frame clones and leaves some out. Of roughly 230,000 clones in the sample, roughly 84% were seen once. Source material: peripheral blood. Source of these receptors: a woman of 80 years or more with COVID-19, enrolled during active disease.

The V and J genes are TRBV9 and TRBJ1-6; D is perhaps TRBD1 (5 bases). V was pared by 3 bases and J by 11 bases, with 12 bases between. The CDR3 length is 13 residues. Germline loops: CDR1 SGDLS, CDR2 YYNGEE. CDR3 DNA sequence: TGTGCCAGCAGCGGCGGGGGTACTGCACCCCTCCACTTT. This codes for CASSGGGTAPLHF.

The rearrangement links TRBV6-5 to TRBJ1-2; possible D gene TRBD1, 5 bases. CDR3 size: 13 residues. V lost 7 bases and J 0 bases, leaving 9 bases between the germline ends. Germline CDR1 and CDR2: MNHEY and SVGAGI. In DNA form, the CDR3 reads TGTGCCAGCATGGGGGGAGCTAACTATGGCTACACCTTC. Translation: CASMGGANYGYTF.

This CDR3 reads CASSQGAGYGYTF. CDR3 in DNA: TGCGCCAGCAGCCAGGGGGCGGGTTATGGCTACACCTTC. The chain recombines TRBV4-3 with TRBJ1-2; possibly TRBD1 for D (6 bases). Trimming removed 3 bases at V and 5 bases at J, with 10 bases between. Germline assignment: CDR1 LGHNA and CDR2 YSLEER. CDR3 length equals 13 residues.